The clone carrying this T cell receptor beta chain was seen only once. Since the CDR3 does not end with the conserved phenylalanine or tryptophan, this likely comes from a read error. Patients were all node-negative on CT and PET/CT, lacking prior chemotherapy, radiotherapy or other malignancies. The sample belongs to a study of prognosis after radiotherapy for stage I lung cancer. From genomic DNA, TCR beta CDR3 was amplified by two-round multiplex PCR. Amplification during the initial PCR round employed primers specific to each TRBV and TRBJ gene. TCRdb re-derived calls from the multiplex PCR reads in MiXCR, one entry per CDR3 protein. The sample has about 59,000 distinct CDR3 sequences, 26% seen once. This CDR3 comprises 17 residues. Germline V gene lookup returns CDR1 MDHEN and CDR2 SYDVKM. V lost 6 bases, J lost 3 bases, and 21 bases lay in between.

Specimen: PBMCs, collected before or after stereotactic body radiation therapy (not recorded which). This receptor was identified in a donor aged 50 or older with non-small cell lung cancer. The chain joins TRBV28 to TRBJ1-5; unclear D gene. CDR3 coding DNA: TGTGCCAGCAGGCGCTGGCCACGTTATAGGGACAATCAGCCCCAGCATTCT. It translates to CASRRWPRYRDNQPQHS.